A single sample is the source of the 21 T cell receptor beta chains below, sequenced in a study of sequential checkpoint blockade in melanoma. The treatment: randomized to nivolumab then ipilimumab (arm A) or the reverse (arm B). Sequenced by immunoSEQ multiplex PCR; TCRdb stores in-frame clones only, minus some. The sample records some 40,000 clones, more than 25% being singletons. Sample: tumor tissue (inferred from file names), taken from a patient given nivolumab and ipilimumab in sequence. The receptors here all came from a human donor with melanoma.

The rearrangement joins TRBV29-1 to TRBJ1-2, with D possibly TRBD1 on 5 matching bases. CDR1 is SQVTM, CDR2 ANQGSEA, per germline. The CDR3 extends over 13 amino acids. Trimming shortened V by 7 bases and J by 2 bases, and 14 bases separated the two germline ends. The CDR3 region is CSALRERNYGYTF. As DNA, the CDR3 is TGCAGCGCCCTCAGGGAAAGGAACTATGGCTACACCTTC.

The chain employs TRBV23-1 and TRBJ2-7; the match to TRBD1 covers 9 bases. TRBV23-1 belongs to the ORF category, with a function that is uncertain. The CDR3 consists of 14 residues. V was clipped by 10 bases and J by 1 base; unmatched bases: 8. In nucleotides, the CDR3 is TGCGCCAACCGGGACAGGGATCTTTCCTACGAGCAGTACTTC. Protein sequence: CANRDRDLSYEQYF.

J is TRBJ2-1 and V is TRBV5-1, with D unresolved. Germline assignment: CDR1 SGHRS and CDR2 YFSETQ. This CDR3 has 15 residues. V dropped 0 bases and J dropped 0 bases, with 7 bases sitting between them. The CDR3 DNA is TGCGCCAGCAGCTTGGGAACGTACTCCTACAATGAGCAGTTCTTC. This gives the protein CASSLGTYSYNEQFF.

The table lists this clone with a few counts. CDR3 protein: CASSPSLLNTEAFF. The CDR3 DNA reads TGTGCCAGCAGTCCTTCCCTCTTGAACACTGAAGCTTTCTTT. This sequence joins TRBV28 and TRBJ1-1; D is undetermined. V dropped 5 bases and J dropped 0 bases, with 10 bases sitting between them. CDR3 length: 14 residues. Germline assignment: CDR1 MDHEN and CDR2 SYDVKM.

V is TRBV4-1 and J is TRBJ1-1; possibly TRBD1 for D (5 bases). Germline-derived CDR1 and CDR2 are MGHRA and YSYEKL. V was clipped by 1 base and J by 5 bases, with 14 bases between them. The CDR3 spans 15 residues. The CDR3, as DNA: TGCGCCAGCAGCCAAGTAGTAGGTGAGGGGACTGAAGCTTTCTTT. Protein product: CASSQVVGEGTEAFF.

This clone was detected a few times. The rearrangement links TRBV11-3 to TRBJ1-2, with 10 bases fitting TRBD1. Germline loops: CDR1 SGHNT, CDR2 YENEEA. The length of the CDR3 is 14 residues. Trimming at V came to 3 bases and at J to 5 bases, leaving 3 bases not matched to a gene. The CDR3 region has the DNA TGTGCCAGCAGCTTGGACAGGGGGGCGTATGGCTACACCTTC. Translating it yields CASSLDRGAYGYTF.

The chain links TRBV11-3 to TRBJ2-7; 7 nucleotides agree with TRBD1. The V and J ends lost 3 bases and 0 bases, in that order; junction bases with no gene match: 5. CDR1 and CDR2 (germline): SGHNT, YENEEA. This CDR3 is 15 amino acids long. The CDR3 nucleotides read TGTGCCAGCAGCTTCCGACAGGGCCCCTCCTACGAGCAGTACTTC. It translates to CASSFRQGPSYEQYF. The whole variable domain, filled in from reference TRBV11-3 and TRBJ2-7, reads EAGVVQSPRYKIIEKKQPVAFWCNPISGHNTLYWYLQNLGQGPELLIRYENEEAVDDSQLPKDRFSAERLKGVDSTLKIQPAELGDSAVYLCASSFRQGPSYEQYFGPGTRLTVT.

This clone was seen only a few times. J is TRBJ1-1 and V is TRBV6-8; D ambiguous. The V gene lost 7 bases and the J gene lost 5 bases, with 20 bases spanning the gap. Germline V gene data show CDR1 as MNHGY and CDR2 as SAAAGT. The CDR3 loop spans 15 amino acids. The CDR3 sequence: CASNRGKQKGTEAFF. DNA for the CDR3: TGTGCCAGCAATCGGGGTAAACAAAAAGGGACTGAAGCTTTCTTT.

The V gene is TRBV7-8, the J gene TRBJ2-2; D gene ambiguous. The CDR3 runs to 13 residues. From germline, CDR1 is SGHVS and CDR2 FQNEAQ. V was cut by 5 bases and J by 7 bases, with 11 bases left in between. CDR3 sequence (DNA): TGTGCCAGCAGCCTTTCGTTTGGCGGGGAGCTGTTTTTT. Its protein product is CASSLSFGGELFF.

The chain links TRBV11-3 to TRBJ2-6, with a possible D match to TRBD2 (6 bases). The CDR3 is 18 residues long. The V gene lost 5 bases and the J gene lost 0 bases, with 17 bases spanning the gap. In germline, CDR1 is SGHNT, CDR2 YENEEA. The CDR3 sequence: CASSHPSGGISGANVLTF. CDR3 coding DNA: TGTGCCAGCAGCCATCCAAGTGGGGGGATCTCTGGGGCCAACGTCCTGACTTTC.

This clone was detected only a few times. The chain links TRBV11-3 to TRBJ2-2; 8 bases align to TRBD2. Unmatched junction bases numbered 10, after V lost 6 bases and J lost 7 bases. Per germline, CDR1 SGHNT and CDR2 YENEEA. This CDR3 comprises 15 residues. CDR3 in DNA: TGTGCCAGCAGTCTCCCCGGGAGGGCCATCGGGGAGCTGTTTTTT. As protein: CASSLPGRAIGELFF.

The chain carries TRBV19 and TRBJ1-5; D uncertain. From germline, CDR1 is LNHDA and CDR2 SQIVND (reference sequence). The V end was cut by 8 bases, the J end by 4 bases, with 15 bases between. The CDR3 loop spans 14 amino acids. The CDR3 spells CASAEGVGNQPQHF. For the CDR3, the DNA is TGTGCCAGTGCGGAGGGAGTAGGTAATCAGCCCCAGCATTTT.

The table lists this clone with a few counts. This chain joins TRBV12-5 and TRBJ2-7; TRBD1 matches 8 bases. Germline V CDR1 and CDR2: LGHNT, FRNRAP. CDR3 length equals 13 residues. The CDR3 DNA is TGTGCCAGCACCACGGGACAGGCGGGAGAGCAGTACTTC. It codes for CASTTGQAGEQYF.

Only a few counts were recorded for this clone. The J gene is TRBJ1-1, the V gene TRBV28; D is unresolved. Germline CDR1 reads MDHEN; CDR2 reads SYDVKM. This CDR3 has 14 residues. Trimming left V 7 bases short and J 0 bases short, with 12 bases between. CDR3 sequence: CASTWGKMNTEAFF. The CDR3 DNA reads as TGTGCCAGCACCTGGGGTAAAATGAACACTGAAGCTTTCTTT.

The rearrangement joins TRBV14 to TRBJ2-5, with 7 positions matching TRBD2. The CDR3 has 17 residues. The germline V gene has CDR1 SGHDN and CDR2 FVKESK. The V and J ends lost 3 bases and 4 bases, in that order; junction bases with no gene match: 14. DNA for the CDR3: TGTGCCAGCAGCCAGATGGGTTGGACTAGGGGAAGAGAGACCCAGTACTTC. Protein product: CASSQMGWTRGRETQYF.

The genes are TRBV14 and TRBJ1-1; D gene ambiguous. V was pared by 2 bases and J by 5 bases, with 9 bases between. CDR1 is SGHDN, CDR2 FVKESK, per germline. CDR3 length equals 13 residues. The CDR3 region has the DNA TGTGCCAGCAGCCAAAGTTCCCGTACTGAAGCTTTCTTT. Translation: CASSQSSRTEAFF.

This rearrangement joins TRBV28 to TRBJ1-3; no definite D call. CDR3 length equals 14 residues. V was pared by 1 base and J by 4 bases, with 8 bases between. Germline-derived CDR1 and CDR2 are MDHEN and SYDVKM. DNA for the CDR3: TGTGCCAGCAGTTTATTCGTCGGCGGAAACACCATATATTTT. This codes for CASSLFVGGNTIYF.

This clone was recorded a few times. The gene calls are TRBV28 and TRBJ1-1, with D maybe TRBD1 (5 bases). The CDR3 totals 14 residues. Trimming stripped 3 bases from V and 4 bases from J, with 12 bases between. Germline loops: CDR1 MDHEN, CDR2 SYDVKM. The CDR3 coding sequence is TGTGCCAGCAGTTTTAGGGGCGCGGGCACTGAAGCTTTCTTT. It codes for CASSFRGAGTEAFF.

This clone was seen at least ten times. The chain carries TRBV11-3 and TRBJ1-4, with 9 bases identical to TRBD1. The CDR3 is 14 amino acids. Germline CDR1 is SGHNT and CDR2 is YENEEA. The J segment lost 7 bases and the V segment lost 5 bases, leaving 5 bases of the junction unmatched. CDR3 in amino acids: CASSVDRGGEKLFF. Here the CDR3 DNA reads TGTGCCAGCAGCGTGGACAGGGGAGGTGAAAAACTGTTTTTT.

This clone was picked up a small number of times. The DNA is left out, because the CDR3 cannot be placed on it with certainty; the CDR3 is given as TCRdb lists it. The V gene is TRBV11-3, the J gene TRBJ1-5. Inclusive of both ends, the CDR3 amounts to 17 amino acids. Germline CDR1 and CDR2: SGHNT and YENEEA. This CDR3 reads CASSFWRGTGTGQPQHF.

This clone was found a few times. J is TRBJ2-7 and V is TRBV30, with TRBD1 matching over 9 bases. The CDR3 has 14 amino acids. Germline-derived CDR1 and CDR2 are GTSNPN and SVGIG (reference sequence). J was trimmed by 3 bases and V by 0 bases; bases with no gene match: 3. CDR3 residues: CAWSVGQGIYEQYF. The CDR3 DNA is TGTGCCTGGAGTGTAGGACAGGGGATCTACGAGCAGTACTTC.